A selection of T cell receptor beta chains follows, all from one sample in a study of low-dose radiotherapy and immunotherapy resistance in tumors. TCRdb redid the calling of the reads with MiXCR, one entry per CDR3 protein. There are fewer than 90,000 distinct CDR3 sequences in the sample; approximately 31% occur only once, and around 10% lies in the top ten. The specimen was PBMCs, collected before treatment. The source of these receptors is a female donor with ovarian cancer. Both conserved end residues are part of each CDR3. Clone size is given for some rows only: seen once, a few or many times, or a class if the clone is expanded.

clone size: many
V gene: TRBV5-1
J gene: TRBJ2-3
CDR3 protein: CASSFSPQGATDTQYF

clone size: many
V gene: TRBV28
J gene: TRBJ2-1
CDR3 protein: CASSLPAETRIREQFF

clone size: many
V gene: TRBV7-6
J gene: TRBJ2-1
CDR3 protein: CASSLVSGRAGNEQFF

clone size: many
V gene: TRBV5-1
J gene: TRBJ2-6
CDR3 protein: CASSLGGASGANVLTF

clone size: many
V gene: TRBV7-9
J gene: TRBJ2-2
CDR3 protein: CASSRPTGELFF

clone size: .
V gene: TRBV21-1
J gene: TRBJ1-5
CDR3 protein: CASSKIRGPTPQPQHF

clone size: few
V gene: TRBV29-1
J gene: TRBJ2-1
CDR3 protein: CSVESGERRRRFF

clone size: many
V gene: TRBV24-1
J gene: TRBJ2-1
CDR3 protein: CATSDSGTGFGNEQFF

clone size: few
V gene: TRBV20-1
J gene: TRBJ2-1
CDR3 protein: CSQRLASNEQFF

clone size: many
V gene: TRBV5-1
J gene: TRBJ2-7
CDR3 protein: CASSTSLAGGTYEQYF

clone size: many
V gene: TRBV9
J gene: TRBJ1-4
CDR3 protein: CASSVEGGRGEKLFF

clone size: many
V gene: TRBV19
J gene: TRBJ2-2
CDR3 protein: CASTPGHTNTGELFF

clone size: .
V gene: TRBV28
J gene: TRBJ2-3
CDR3 protein: CASSPRPGQGPDTQYF

clone size: .
V gene: TRBV3-1
J gene: TRBJ2-1
CDR3 protein: CASSQGLVSYNEQFF

clone size: many
V gene: TRBV20-1
J gene: TRBJ2-3
CDR3 protein: CSARDIFSGLAGVIASTDTQYF

clone size: .
V gene: TRBV28
J gene: TRBJ2-7
CDR3 protein: CASSGDGTYEQYF

clone size: many
V gene: TRBV20-1
J gene: TRBJ2-5
CDR3 protein: CSARGTRQETQYF

clone size: many
V gene: TRBV12-3/TRBV12-4
J gene: TRBJ1-2
CDR3 protein: CASSLDGLGYMPSTPTYGYTF

clone size: many
V gene: TRBV6-2/TRBV6-3
J gene: TRBJ1-1
CDR3 protein: CASSYEGWTEAFF

clone size: many
V gene: TRBV7-2
J gene: TRBJ2-5
CDR3 protein: CASRRGAGQETQYF

clone size: .
V gene: TRBV9
J gene: TRBJ2-2
CDR3 protein: CASSEELAGITGELFF

clone size: many
V gene: TRBV7-2
J gene: TRBJ2-7
CDR3 protein: CASSLALRGEQYF

clone size: .
V gene: TRBV10-3
J gene: TRBJ2-2
CDR3 protein: CATSTVEAGELFF

clone size: .
V gene: TRBV6-1
J gene: TRBJ2-2
CDR3 protein: CASEEGGLRGELFF

clone size: .
V gene: TRBV9
J gene: TRBJ2-6
CDR3 protein: CASSVTSSGANVLTF

clone size: many
V gene: TRBV6-1
J gene: TRBJ2-4
CDR3 protein: CASSEEATGVLAKNIQYF

clone size: .
V gene: TRBV6-1
J gene: TRBJ2-7
CDR3 protein: CASSYGTGTYEQYF

clone size: .
V gene: TRBV5-1
J gene: TRBJ2-1
CDR3 protein: CASSFRVGSYNEQFF

clone size: many
V gene: TRBV2
J gene: TRBJ1-2
CDR3 protein: CASSEALWNGYTF

clone size: many
V gene: TRBV7-2
J gene: TRBJ2-7
CDR3 protein: CASSPNPGGFYEQYF

clone size: many
V gene: TRBV11-2
J gene: TRBJ2-2
CDR3 protein: CASSLGLGESGELFF

clone size: many
V gene: TRBV12-3/TRBV12-4
J gene: TRBJ2-5
CDR3 protein: CASSDPAGTRGRVQETQYF

clone size: .
V gene: TRBV11-2
J gene: TRBJ2-3
CDR3 protein: CASSLSSGGSTDTQYF

clone size: many
V gene: TRBV5-1
J gene: TRBJ2-5
CDR3 protein: CASSLVRETQYF

clone size: .
V gene: TRBV4-2
J gene: TRBJ1-6
CDR3 protein: CASSTPGQGIPLHF

clone size: .
V gene: TRBV29-1
J gene: TRBJ1-1
CDR3 protein: CSVEVLEAFF

clone size: many
V gene: TRBV5-1
J gene: TRBJ1-4
CDR3 protein: CASSQVDGQGLEKLFF

clone size: .
V gene: TRBV20-1
J gene: TRBJ2-1
CDR3 protein: CSASGNTYNEQFF

clone size: many
V gene: TRBV7-2
J gene: TRBJ1-4
CDR3 protein: CASRHPRQGLRGANEKLFF

clone size: .
V gene: TRBV14
J gene: TRBJ2-1
CDR3 protein: CASSPFLEGEQFF

clone size: few
V gene: TRBV28
J gene: TRBJ1-2
CDR3 protein: CASTLSRDANYGYTF